This T cell receptor (beta chain) comes out of a study of T cell clusters in autoimmune cytopenias. TRB was amplified from about 250 ng of peripheral blood genomic DNA per sample. Germline lookup yields CDR1 SGHVS and CDR2 FNYEAQ. CDR3 length: 14 residues. TRB was amplified by touch-down multiplex PCR, primer pools A and B combined. One entry per CDR3 protein, without DNA, is what TCRdb gives after re-calling the multiplex PCR reads. Its clone listing holds several hundred distinct CDR3 sequences. Separately, the same data were catalogued under a study of T cell repertoires in aging, cancer and after chemotherapy.

The sequence came from a human donor with chronic lymphocytic leukemia. The chain is built from TRBV7-6 and TRBJ2-1; as DNA is missing, the TRBD1 call by TCRdb cannot be tested. What was sequenced was peripheral blood. CDR3 residues: CASSLARGQGEQFF. The whole variable domain, filled in from reference TRBV7-6 and TRBJ2-1, reads GAGVSQSPRYKVTKRGQDVALRCDPISGHVSLYWYRQALGQGPEFLTYFNYEAQQDKSGLPNDRFSAERPEGSISTLTIQRTEQRDSAMYRCASSLARGQGEQFFGPGTRLTVL.